Detailed here is one T cell receptor (beta chain). This clonotype was seen a few times. Its antigen remains unidentified. Qualities for individual bases were not recorded, and no much larger clone is one base off. The TCR beta CDR3 regions were amplified from RNA transcripts. The TCR CDR3 was subjected to a first round of RT-PCR using the HTBI primer set and the Qiagen OneStep RT-PCR kit. Libraries were constructed in a second round of multiplex PCR, after which size selection and purification were performed. Sequencing of the libraries was done on an Illumina HiSeq2000 using paired-end 100 bp reads. The original methods were these. Raw data were processed with SOAPnuke, discarding reads with adapters, uncalled bases, mean Phred below 15, or no exact constant-primer or identifier match. High-quality paired reads were merged with COPE v1.2.5, and unique nucleotide sequences were defined as clonotypes. MiTCR v1.1 was used to align clonotypes to the IMGT TRBV, TRBD and TRBJ reference segments. Analysis was restricted to V-J combinations with a frequency above 0.0001, which covered roughly 99% of repertoires. The TCS score was defined as the ratio of F50 (clonal expansion) to E x V (chaos), calculated using BLOSUM62-based TCRdist between CDR3 peptides within each V-J. Welch's t-statistics and random forest reduced roughly 530 V-J features to some 14, which were used in a naive Bayes classifier (R e1071). The public reads were run again by TCRdb, first through fastp at Q25 and then through MiXCR, and only productive beta chains were kept. Under each unique CDR3 protein, matching rows form one entry showing the most common genes and DNA. The V and J calls reflect TCRdb's pipeline rather than the authors' work. A total of about 590,000 distinct CDR3 sequences appear in this sample, approximately 14% of them only once. Under 8% of the sample is taken by the ten largest.

Stable Graves' hyperthyroidism was defined as no progression to ophthalmopathy during 18 months of follow-up. Hyperthyroidism patients were newly diagnosed, with disease duration under 2 months, and aged 18 to 65 years. Exclusion was applied to patients with uncontrolled infections, other autoimmune diseases, pregnancy or lactation. Diagnoses relied on clinical symptoms, serum thyroxine and TRAb, thyroid ultrasound and orbital computed tomography. PBMCs were separated from over 9 ml of fresh peripheral blood using Ficoll-Paque density gradient centrifugation. Trizol reagent was used to extract total RNA, and RNA quality was then checked on an Agilent 2100 Bioanalyzer. The data were obtained in a study of T cells in Graves' hyperthyroidism and ophthalmopathy (dated by TCRdb to the late 2010s). About the investigation overall: Peripheral blood was collected at initial diagnosis, before any treatment. According to the paper, TCR Vbeta CDR3 sequencing was carried out on some 140 peripheral blood samples, which came from 40 to 45 ophthalmopathy, approximately 72 hyperthyroidism and about 17 progressor patients. In roughly six Graves' hyperthyroidism patients, the study also compared T-cell repertoires from thyroid tissue with T-cell repertoires from blood. To identify distinguishing TCR V-J signatures, a discovery cohort of about 95 patients was used, comprising 43 with Graves' ophthalmopathy and around 57 with stable Graves' hyperthyroidism. Prospective prediction of ophthalmopathy was tested in an independent validation cohort consisting of 18 hyperthyroidism patients and approximately 16 patients who later progressed to ophthalmopathy. After sampling, hyperthyroidism patients received methimazole starting at 30 mg daily, and ophthalmopathy patients received high-dose intravenous methylprednisolone. The 85 to 100 discovery patients were randomly split 7:3 into training and test sets. The study at large found these results: No statistical method was used to set the sample size in advance, and investigators knew the group allocation. A 13 V-J signature model separated ophthalmopathy from stable hyperthyroidism, with approximately 87% sensitivity and approximately 81% specificity in cross-validation and 80%/75% in testing. Most expanded thyroid clonotypes (frequency above 0.001) were also detected in blood, a finding suggesting that blood repertoires may reflect thyroid immune responses. In validation, the model predicted progression to ophthalmopathy a median of about 6.5 months before onset, with about 70% sensitivity and 72.22% specificity.

Trimming removed 1 base from V and 7 bases from J; the gene matches leave 3 bases unexplained. The CDR3 runs 14 amino acids, cysteine and phenylalanine included. Here the CDR3 DNA is all that survives: 42 bases in frame from base 1. CDR1 SGHDN and CDR2 FVKESK are derived from the germline V gene. The sample was blood. The TCR originated in a woman in her 30s with Graves' hyperthyroidism. The rearrangement joined TRBV14 to TRBJ2-4; 8 of the junction bases match TRBD2. The CDR3 sequence is CASSQAGGPNIQYF. The DNA sequence follows: TGTGCCAGCAGCCAAGCGGGAGGGCCGAACATTCAGTACTTC.